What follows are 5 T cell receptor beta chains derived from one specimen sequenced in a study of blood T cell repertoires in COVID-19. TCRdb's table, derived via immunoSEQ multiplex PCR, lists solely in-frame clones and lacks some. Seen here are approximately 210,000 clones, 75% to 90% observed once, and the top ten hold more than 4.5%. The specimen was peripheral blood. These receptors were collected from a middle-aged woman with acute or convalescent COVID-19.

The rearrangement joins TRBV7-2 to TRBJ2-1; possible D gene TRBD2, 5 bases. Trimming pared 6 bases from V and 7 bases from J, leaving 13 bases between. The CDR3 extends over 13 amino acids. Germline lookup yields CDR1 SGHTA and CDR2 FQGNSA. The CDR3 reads CASRLEVLNEQFF. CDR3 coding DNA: TGTGCCAGCAGACTGGAGGTTCTGAATGAGCAGTTCTTC.

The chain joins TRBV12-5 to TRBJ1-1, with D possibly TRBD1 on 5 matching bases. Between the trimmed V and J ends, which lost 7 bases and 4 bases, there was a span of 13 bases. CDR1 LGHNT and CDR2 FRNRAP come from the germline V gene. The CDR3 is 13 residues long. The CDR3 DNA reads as TGTGCTAGTGCCCCGGGGGTCGGCACTGAAGCTTTCTTT. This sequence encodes CASAPGVGTEAFF.

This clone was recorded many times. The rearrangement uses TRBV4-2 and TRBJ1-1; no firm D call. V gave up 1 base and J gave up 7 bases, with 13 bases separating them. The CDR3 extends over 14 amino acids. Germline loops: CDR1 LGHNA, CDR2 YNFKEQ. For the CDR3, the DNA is TGTGCCAGCAGCCAAGGTGGGCCTGAGTTTGAAGCTTTCTTT. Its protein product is CASSQGGPEFEAFF.

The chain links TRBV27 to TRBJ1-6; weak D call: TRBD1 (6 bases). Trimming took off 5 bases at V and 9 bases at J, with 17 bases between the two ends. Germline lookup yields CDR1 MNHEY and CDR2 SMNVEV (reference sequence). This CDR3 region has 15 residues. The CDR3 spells CASSLFRGSGSPLHF. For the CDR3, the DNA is TGTGCCAGCAGTCTCTTCAGGGGATCGGGTTCACCCCTCCACTTT.

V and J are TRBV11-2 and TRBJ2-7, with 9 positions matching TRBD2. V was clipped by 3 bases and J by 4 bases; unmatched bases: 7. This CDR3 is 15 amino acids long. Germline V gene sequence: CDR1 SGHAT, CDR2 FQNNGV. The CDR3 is CASSLGGGAIYEQYV. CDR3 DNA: TGTGCCAGCAGCTTGGGCGGGGGGGCGATTTACGAGCAGTACGTC.